Following are 28 T cell receptor beta chains from one sample sequenced in a study of T cell responses to AZD1222 COVID-19 vaccine. TCRdb keeps only in-frame clones here, not all; method: immunoSEQ multiplex PCR. Of approximately 99,000 clones in the sample, about nine tenths were seen once. This specimen consisted of peripheral blood, obtained on day 0 of MenACWY control vaccination. The origin of the receptors is an adult in good health.

This chain uses TRBV6-5 with TRBJ2-7; D uncertain. Trimming stripped 6 bases from V and 3 bases from J, with 12 bases between. Germline values: CDR1 MNHEY, CDR2 SVGAGI. The CDR3 length is 13 residues. The chain's CDR3 is CASSRFNSYEQYF. CDR3 nucleotide sequence: TGTGCCAGCAGCCGATTCAACAGCTACGAGCAGTACTTC.

J is TRBJ1-2 and V is TRBV6-2 or TRBV6-3, with 9 bases lining up with TRBD1. This CDR3 has 15 amino acids. Germline-derived CDR1 and CDR2 are MNHEY and SVGEGT. V trimming: 5 bases; J trimming: 6 bases; junction bases outside the gene matches: 10. CDR3 residues: CASSQHRGLLHGYTF. The DNA for the CDR3 is TGTGCCAGCAGTCAACACAGGGGGCTATTGCATGGCTACACCTTC.

Only a few counts were recorded for this clone. The chain is built from TRBV19 and TRBJ2-3; D not certain. CDR1 and CDR2 from the germline V gene are LNHDA and SQIVND (reference sequence). This CDR3 comprises 15 residues. Trimming shortened V by 4 bases and J by 1 base, and 12 bases separated the two germline ends. The CDR3 DNA reads TGTGCCAGTAGTAGGGGAAGGGAACGCACAGATACGCAGTATTTT. This codes for CASSRGRERTDTQYF.

This chain connects TRBV28 to TRBJ2-5; D assignment may be TRBD1 or TRBD2 (6 bases each). Germline CDR1 and CDR2: MDHEN and SYDVKM. Deletions cut 7 bases from V and 0 bases from J, with 15 bases between. This CDR3 has 15 amino acids. This CDR3 is CASKGTYRDQETQYF. CDR3 DNA sequence: TGTGCCAGCAAAGGGACTTACAGGGACCAAGAGACCCAGTACTTC.

This chain joins TRBV6-5 and TRBJ2-7; unclear D gene. The germline V and J ends were trimmed by 4 bases and 3 bases, with 16 bases remaining between them. There are 15 residues in the CDR3. Looked up from germline, CDR1 is MNHEY and CDR2 is SVGAGI. The CDR3 region is CASSSSGAGNYEQYF. The CDR3 DNA reads TGTGCCAGCAGTTCCTCAGGAGCAGGCAACTACGAGCAGTACTTC.

The gene calls are TRBV12-3 or TRBV12-4 and TRBJ1-3; no definite D call. CDR3 length: 11 amino acids. V was trimmed by 7 bases and J by 0 bases, leaving 1 base between them. The CDR3 spells CASTSGNTIYF. The CDR3 DNA reads TGTGCCAGCACCTCTGGAAACACCATATATTTT.

This clone was recorded once. This chain connects TRBV10-3 to TRBJ2-3; the D is unclear. Germline CDR1 reads ENHRY; CDR2 reads SYGVKD. The V and J ends lost 10 bases and 5 bases respectively, with 25 bases between them. The CDR3 length is 16 residues. The DNA of the CDR3 is TGTGCCACGAACTCCGACGGCTCCTCCGCGCAAGATACGCAGTATTTT. Translating it yields CATNSDGSSAQDTQYF.

The chain combines TRBV3-1 (or the pseudogene TRBV3-2) with TRBJ1-2; D is undetermined. This CDR3 region has 11 residues. V lost 3 bases and J lost 5, with 4 bases in between. CDR1 is LGHDT, CDR2 YNNKEL, per germline (reference sequence). DNA for the CDR3: TGTGCCAGCAGCCACCGATATGGCTACACCTTC. Amino acids: CASSHRYGYTF.

This chain uses TRBV2 with TRBJ1-4, with a weak D call TRBD1 (5 bases). The CDR3 consists of 16 residues. The V gene lost 5 bases and the J gene lost 9 bases, with 22 bases spanning the gap. Per the germline V gene, CDR1 is SNHLY and CDR2 is FYNNEI. The CDR3 sequence is CASSSDLGWGGKKLFF. The DNA of the CDR3 is TGTGCCAGCAGTTCCGACCTGGGGTGGGGCGGGAAAAAACTGTTTTTT.

The chain carries TRBV7-2 and TRBJ2-7; 9 bases match TRBD1. Per germline, CDR1 SGHTA and CDR2 FQGNSA. This CDR3 is 16 amino acids long. V was clipped by 0 bases and J by 0 bases; unmatched bases: 3. The CDR3: CASSLAGQGLSYEQYF. CDR3 bases: TGTGCCAGCAGCTTAGCTGGACAGGGGCTCTCCTACGAGCAGTACTTC.

In this sample, this clone turned up once. The rearrangement joins TRBV5-1 to TRBJ1-6, with D unresolved. The CDR3 spans 14 residues. With 0 bases removed from V and 11 bases from J, the gap between germline ends came to 12 bases. The germline gives CDR1 SGHRS, CDR2 YFSETQ. The CDR3 region has the DNA TGCGCCAGCAGCTTGGCCGATAGGGATACACCCCTCCACTTT. As protein: CASSLADRDTPLHF.

The chain is built from TRBV7-9 and TRBJ1-1, with D hard to call. This CDR3 is 13 amino acids long. The germline V and J ends were trimmed by 5 bases and 3 bases, with 10 bases remaining between them. Germline V gene data show CDR1 as SEHNR and CDR2 as FQNEAQ (reference sequence). Here the CDR3 DNA reads TGTGCCAGCAGCGCCCGGACGGACACTGAAGCTTTCTTT. Translated: CASSARTDTEAFF.

The chain uses TRBV3-1 (or the pseudogene TRBV3-2) and TRBJ2-3; no firm D call. The CDR3 covers 14 residues. V was pared by 2 bases and J by 1 base, with 7 bases between. Looked up from germline, CDR1 is LGHDT and CDR2 is YNNKEL (reference sequence). CDR3 region: CASSQFTGTDTQYF. In DNA form, the CDR3 reads TGTGCCAGCAGCCAATTCACCGGCACAGATACGCAGTATTTT.

This chain joins TRBV18 and TRBJ1-1, with 10 bases matching TRBD1. The CDR3 has 17 residues. V lost 2 bases and J lost 1; bases outside the gene matches: 7. Germline V gives CDR1 KGHSH, CDR2 LQKENI. This chain's CDR3 is CASSPGRQGAGNTEAFF. Written as DNA, the CDR3 is TGTGCCAGCTCACCAGGGAGACAGGGGGCCGGGAACACTGAAGCTTTCTTT. Filled out from reference TRBV18 and TRBJ1-1, the complete variable domain reads NAGVMQNPRHLVRRRGQEARLRCSPMKGHSHVYWYRQLPEEGLKFMVYLQKENIIDESGMPKERFSAEFPKEGPSILRIQQVVRGDSAAYFCASSPGRQGAGNTEAFFGQGTRLTVV.

This chain uses TRBV6-1 with TRBJ2-5; 10 nucleotides align to TRBD2. The V and J ends lost 4 bases and 2 bases, in that order; junction bases with no gene match: 10. Per germline, CDR1 MNHNS and CDR2 SASEGT. This CDR3 contains 17 residues. The CDR3 coding sequence is TGTGCCAGCAGTGGGATGGGTTTAGCGGGGGGACAAGAGACCCAGTACTTC. It encodes CASSGMGLAGGQETQYF.

This clone occurred once. The V gene is TRBV6-5, the J gene TRBJ2-1; 7 nucleotides align to TRBD1. Per the germline V gene, CDR1 is MNHEY and CDR2 is SVGAGI. The CDR3 is made up of 12 amino acids. V dropped 4 bases and J dropped 12; count of bases not matched to a gene: 6. The CDR3 protein is CASSSGQAAQFF. CDR3 DNA: TGTGCCAGCAGTTCCGGACAGGCCGCGCAGTTCTTC.

The gene calls are TRBV7-2 and TRBJ1-1; D is unresolved. This CDR3 has 14 amino acids. Germline CDR1 and CDR2: SGHTA and FQGNSA. Trimming shortened V by 8 bases and J by 1 base, and 14 bases separated the two germline ends. Written as DNA, the CDR3 is TGTGCCAGCGCGGTTAATTGGGGGAACACTGAAGCTTTCTTT. Its translation: CASAVNWGNTEAFF.

The CDR3 protein is CASSPQGAENQPQHF. Here the CDR3 DNA reads TGTGCCAGCAGCCCACAGGGGGCTGAGAATCAGCCCCAGCATTTT. This rearrangement joins TRBV6-2 or TRBV6-3 to TRBJ1-5; 9 nucleotides line up with TRBD1. The length of the CDR3 is 15 residues. CDR1 is MNHEY, CDR2 SVGEGT, per germline. The trim removed 6 bases at V and 4 bases at J, leaving 7 bases unmatched.

The chain employs TRBV4-1 and TRBJ2-1, with 10 bases fitting TRBD2. CDR3 length: 16 residues. After removal of 4 bases from V and 7 bases from J, the junction contained 10 bases not matched to a gene. Germline V gene data show CDR1 as MGHRA and CDR2 as YSYEKL. The CDR3 region is CASSRPLAGVQNEQFF. In nucleotides, the CDR3 is TGCGCCAGCAGCCGCCCTCTAGCGGGGGTTCAGAATGAGCAGTTCTTC.

This clone was seen more than once but under ten times. The chain combines TRBV12-3 or TRBV12-4 with TRBJ1-3; TRBD1 matches 10 bases. Trimming took 8 bases from V and 4 from J; bases not matched to a gene: 2. The CDR3 extends over 13 amino acids. The CDR3 DNA follows: TGTGCCAGCGGGACAGGGGCCGGAAACACCATATATTTT. Translating gives CASGTGAGNTIYF.

CDR3 bases: TGTGCCAGCAGAACCGCGGGGGGGCCCTACAATGAGCAGTTCTTC. Translated, it gives CASRTAGGPYNEQFF. This rearrangement joins TRBV3-1 (or the pseudogene TRBV3-2) to TRBJ2-1; 9 bases are a match to TRBD2. CDR1 and CDR2 (germline): LGHDT, YNNKEL (reference sequence). Trimming at V came to 6 bases and at J to 2 bases, leaving 5 bases not matched to a gene. The CDR3 is made up of 15 amino acids.

J is TRBJ1-6 and V is TRBV27; D unresolved. In germline, CDR1 is MNHEY, CDR2 SMNVEV (reference sequence). V shed 7 bases and J shed 0 bases, with 13 bases lying between them. This CDR3 contains 16 residues. In nucleotides, the CDR3 is TGTGCCAGCACCCCTCGGGCTTCCTCCTATAATTCACCCCTCCACTTT. Translating gives CASTPRASSYNSPLHF.

The chain couples TRBV6-6 to TRBJ2-3; D is unresolved. The germline CDR1 and CDR2 sequences are MNHNY and SVGAGI (reference sequence). V was cut by 6 bases and J by 2 bases, with 12 bases left in between. The CDR3 has 14 residues. The CDR3 sequence: CASRVTGSTDTQYF. The DNA for the CDR3 is TGTGCCAGCAGAGTGACGGGCTCCACAGATACGCAGTATTTT.

The chain combines TRBV13 with TRBJ2-7; D may match TRBD1 or TRBD2 (5 bases each). CDR1 PRHDT and CDR2 FYEKMQ come from the germline V gene (reference sequence). This CDR3 is built from 13 residues. Between the trimmed V and J ends, which lost 2 bases and 4 bases, there was a span of 9 bases. The CDR3: CASSLRGRYEQYF. Written as DNA, the CDR3 is TGTGCCAGCAGCTTACGGGGCCGGTACGAGCAGTACTTC.

The chain links TRBV6-2 or TRBV6-3 to TRBJ2-1; D may be TRBD1 or TRBD2 (5 bases each). The CDR3 is 15 amino acids. V shed 4 bases and J shed 6 bases, with 16 bases lying between them. Germline loops: CDR1 MNHEY, CDR2 SVGEGT. The CDR3 is CASSSGTASFNEQFF. CDR3 bases: TGTGCCAGCAGTTCCGGGACGGCCAGCTTCAATGAGCAGTTCTTC.

This chain joins TRBV27 and TRBJ1-1; no firm D call. This CDR3 has 14 residues. V lost 4 bases and J lost 0, with 9 bases in between. Germline loops: CDR1 MNHEY, CDR2 SMNVEV (reference sequence). The chain's CDR3 is CASSSPSLNTEAFF. In nucleotides, the CDR3 is TGTGCCAGCAGTTCCCCTAGTTTGAACACTGAAGCTTTCTTT.

This clone has just a few counts. J is TRBJ1-1 and V is TRBV5-1, with a tentative D call TRBD1 (5 bases). This CDR3 has 14 amino acids. V was cut by 3 bases and J by 3 bases, with 12 bases left in between. The germline V gene has CDR1 SGHRS and CDR2 YFSETQ. CDR3 region: CASSSQGGHTEAFF. In DNA form, the CDR3 reads TGCGCCAGCAGCTCCCAGGGAGGACACACTGAAGCTTTCTTT. Based on the CDR3 plus reference TRBV5-1 and TRBJ1-1, the full variable domain is KAGVTQTPRYLIKTRGQQVTLSCSPISGHRSVSWYQQTPGQGLQFLFEYFSETQRNKGNFPGRFSGRQFSNSRSEMNVSTLELGDSALYLCASSSQGGHTEAFFGQGTRLTVV.

The chain is built from TRBV5-4 and TRBJ2-2; D is possibly TRBD1 or TRBD2 (6 bases each). V was clipped by 2 bases and J by 3 bases, with 11 bases between them. The CDR3 sequence is 15 residues long. CDR1 is SGHNT and CDR2 is YYREEE in the germline V gene (reference sequence). CDR3 loop: CASSLGGLDTGELFF. CDR3 DNA: TGTGCCAGCAGCTTAGGGGGGCTTGACACCGGGGAGCTGTTTTTT.